Listed here are 21 T cell receptor beta chains from one sample, sequenced in a study of blood T cell repertoires in COVID-19. Clones were sequenced by immunoSEQ multiplex PCR, and TCRdb holds only the in-frame ones, with some missing. The sample yields over 70,000 clones, more than 80% seen once. Sequencing used peripheral blood. The receptors stem from a man older than 75 with acute or convalescent COVID-19.

V and J are TRBV4-1 and TRBJ1-2, with 10 bases matching TRBD1. The germline gives CDR1 MGHRA, CDR2 YSYEKL. With 2 bases clipped from V and 0 bases from J, the junction kept 6 bases outside the gene matches. The CDR3 consists of 17 residues. In DNA form, the CDR3 reads TGCGCCAGCAGCCAAAAGGACAGGGGGGGACCTAACTATGGCTACACCTTC. It specifies CASSQKDRGGPNYGYTF.

This clone has more than one count but fewer than ten. The chain combines TRBV9 with TRBJ2-3, with 11 bases identical to TRBD2. CDR1 and CDR2 (germline): SGDLS, YYNGEE. Trimming removed 1 base from V and 1 base from J; junction bases left unmatched: 5. CDR3 length: 17 amino acids. DNA for the CDR3: TGTGCCAGCAGCGTATCTGGGACTAGCGGCCGCACAGATACGCAGTATTTT. It codes for CASSVSGTSGRTDTQYF.

The CDR3 bases are TGTGCCAGCAGTACAGGGTCCACAGATACGCAGTATTTT. This codes for CASSTGSTDTQYF. V and J are TRBV6-4 and TRBJ2-3; TRBD1 might be the D (6 bases). The CDR3 contains 13 residues. Germline values: CDR1 MRHNA, CDR2 SNTAGT. Trimming took 5 bases from V and 2 from J, leaving 8 bases between them.

The chain employs TRBV6-6 and TRBJ1-2; possible D gene TRBD1, 6 bases. The CDR3 has 16 amino acids. Trimming stripped 7 bases from V and 0 bases from J, with 18 bases between. Germline V gene data show CDR1 as MNHNY and CDR2 as SVGAGI (reference sequence). The CDR3 bases are TGTGCCAGCAACAATAAGGACAGCTATACTAACTATGGCTACACCTTC. This translates into CASNNKDSYTNYGYTF.

The genes are TRBV2 and TRBJ1-1; 7 bases are shared with TRBD1. With 6 bases clipped from V and 1 base from J, the junction kept 2 bases outside the gene matches. The CDR3 sequence is 13 residues long. The V gene's germline CDR1 is SNHLY and CDR2 FYNNEI. The CDR3 coding sequence is TGTGCCAGCAGCCGACAGGGGAACACTGAAGCTTTCTTT. Translation gives CASSRQGNTEAFF.

The V and J genes are TRBV5-1 and TRBJ2-1; perhaps TRBD2 as D (7 bases). CDR3 length equals 15 residues. The V end was cut by 0 bases, the J end by 4 bases, with 11 bases between. Germline CDR1 and CDR2: SGHRS and YFSETQ. The DNA of the CDR3 is TGCGCCAGCAGCTTGGACGGGGGGCCGTACAATGAGCAGTTCTTC. Amino acids: CASSLDGGPYNEQFF. The entire variable domain, with the rest obtained from reference TRBV5-1 and TRBJ2-1, is as follows: KAGVTQTPRYLIKTRGQQVTLSCSPISGHRSVSWYQQTPGQGLQFLFEYFSETQRNKGNFPGRFSGRQFSNSRSEMNVSTLELGDSALYLCASSLDGGPYNEQFFGPGTRLTVL.

The chain is built from TRBV6-5 and TRBJ2-7; 7 bases match TRBD1. With V trimmed by 4 bases and J by 1 base, 4 bases remained unmatched. The CDR3 has 14 amino acids. CDR1 is MNHEY and CDR2 is SVGAGI in the germline V gene. CDR3 sequence reads: CASSFRDSSYEQYF. The CDR3 bases are TGTGCCAGCAGTTTTCGGGACAGTTCCTACGAGCAGTACTTC.

In this sample, this clone turned up once. The CDR3 bases are TGTGCCAGCAGGGCAGGAAGCACAGATACGCAGTATTTT. Translating gives CASRAGSTDTQYF. This chain uses TRBV7-2 with TRBJ2-3; D not resolved. This CDR3 has 13 amino acids. Trimming took off 6 bases at V and 0 bases at J, with 7 bases between the two ends. Germline loops: CDR1 SGHTA, CDR2 FQGNSA.

For the CDR3, the DNA is TGTGCCAGCAGCCCGTTATTCGGGACGAACACCGGGGAGCTGTTTTTT. Translated, it gives CASSPLFGTNTGELFF. V is TRBV3-1 (or the pseudogene TRBV3-2) and J is TRBJ2-2; TRBD2 is a possible D gene (5 bases). CDR1 is LGHDT and CDR2 is YNNKEL in the germline V gene (reference sequence). The CDR3 covers 16 residues. The V end was cut by 4 bases, the J end by 0 bases, with 12 bases between.

V is TRBV5-1 and J is TRBJ2-7; 11 bases are a match to TRBD2. The V segment lost 0 bases and the J segment 2 bases; nucleotides outside the gene matches: 4. The germline CDR1 and CDR2 sequences are SGHRS and YFSETQ. The CDR3 is 16 amino acids. The CDR3 bases are TGCGCCAGCAGCTTGGCCGGGACTAGCGGACCCTACGAGCAGTACTTC. It is translated as CASSLAGTSGPYEQYF.

The chain employs TRBV7-2 and TRBJ1-1; 7 nucleotides agree with TRBD1. This CDR3 comprises 13 residues. Germline V gene lookup returns CDR1 SGHTA and CDR2 FQGNSA. Losses at the gene ends were 4 bases for V and 4 bases for J; bases not matched to a gene: 3. The CDR3 reads CASSSWTGTEAFF. The CDR3 DNA reads as TGTGCCAGCAGCTCCTGGACAGGCACTGAAGCTTTCTTT. Combining the CDR3 with reference TRBV7-2 and TRBJ1-1 gives the whole variable domain GAGVSQSPSNKVTEKGKDVELRCDPISGHTALYWYRQSLGQGLEFLIYFQGNSAPDKSGLPSDRFSAERTGGSVSTLTIQRTQQEDSAVYLCASSSWTGTEAFFGQGTRLTVV.

This clone was observed once. The chain employs TRBV5-1 and TRBJ2-7; the match to TRBD2 covers 8 bases. This CDR3 has 15 residues. J was trimmed by 0 bases and V by 0 bases; bases with no gene match: 2. The V gene's germline CDR1 is SGHRS and CDR2 YFSETQ. This chain's CDR3 is CASSLGGTSSYEQYF. The CDR3 DNA reads as TGCGCCAGCAGCTTGGGAGGGACTAGCTCCTACGAGCAGTACTTC.

The rearrangement uses TRBV6-5 and TRBJ2-4, with TRBD2 as a possible D gene (6 bases). Germline V lookup: CDR1 MNHEY, CDR2 SVGAGI. Trimming shortened V by 7 bases and J by 6 bases, and 19 bases separated the two germline ends. CDR3 length: 15 residues. The chain's CDR3 is CASMRETPGANIQYF. CDR3 bases: TGTGCCAGCATGAGAGAAACTCCGGGAGCAAACATTCAGTACTTC.

CDR3 nucleotides: TGCGCCAGCAGCTTGGATGGACAGGGCTTGGATGGCTACACCTTC. As protein: CASSLDGQGLDGYTF. The chain is built from TRBV5-1 and TRBJ1-2; 8 bases map to TRBD1. Germline CDR1 and CDR2: SGHRS and YFSETQ. V trimming: 0 bases; J trimming: 6 bases; junction bases outside the gene matches: 7. The CDR3 covers 15 residues.

This clone was observed a handful of times. The chain has TRBV18 and TRBJ2-5; D remains ambiguous. CDR1 and CDR2 from the germline V gene are KGHSH and LQKENI. CDR3 length: 14 amino acids. Trimming left V 2 bases short and J 0 bases short, with 7 bases between. The chain's CDR3 is CASSPNADQETQYF. The CDR3 coding sequence is TGTGCCAGCTCACCAAATGCGGACCAAGAGACCCAGTACTTC.

The chain is built from TRBV1 and TRBJ2-1; TRBD2 is taken as the D call from the table, unchecked against the DNA. TRBV1 has pseudogene status. The CDR3 spans 16 residues. CDR3 protein: CTSSNKEGLAGNEQFF. CDR3 sequence (DNA): TGCACCAGCAGTAACAAGGAGGGACTAGCGGGCAATGAGCAGTTCTTC.

The V and J genes are TRBV4-1 and TRBJ1-1; TRBD1 aligns across 8 bases. CDR1 and CDR2 (germline): MGHRA, YSYEKL. The CDR3 has 16 residues. V was clipped by 0 bases and J by 2 bases; unmatched bases: 5. CDR3 loop: CASSQEIGQGNTEAFF. In nucleotides, the CDR3 is TGCGCCAGCAGCCAAGAAATAGGACAGGGCAACACTGAAGCTTTCTTT.

V usage is TRBV3-1 (or the pseudogene TRBV3-2) and J usage is TRBJ1-4; D not resolved. The CDR3 contains 15 residues. Germline V lookup: CDR1 LGHDT, CDR2 YNNKEL (reference sequence). V shed 4 bases and J shed 6 bases, with 15 bases lying between them. The DNA of the CDR3 is TGTGCCAGCAGCCCGTGGTACCCGGCGGATGAAAAACTGTTTTTT. Translated, it gives CASSPWYPADEKLFF.

V usage is TRBV9 and J usage is TRBJ2-6; D perhaps matches TRBD2 (6 bases). Germline loops: CDR1 SGDLS, CDR2 YYNGEE. V was shortened by 1 base and J by 3 bases, with 11 bases between the two germline ends. The CDR3 has 16 residues. CDR3 coding DNA: TGTGCCAGCAGCGTATCGGGGACTTTTGGGGCCAACGTCCTGACTTTC. Protein sequence: CASSVSGTFGANVLTF.

Only one count was recorded for this clone. This chain joins TRBV4-3 and TRBJ2-6; a weak D match, TRBD2 (6 bases). Between the trimmed V and J ends, which lost 4 bases and 0 bases, there was a span of 10 bases. Germline CDR1 is LGHNA and CDR2 is YSLEER. CDR3 length: 16 amino acids. The CDR3 protein is CASSPGESSGANVLTF. Here the CDR3 DNA reads TGCGCCAGCAGCCCGGGGGAAAGCTCTGGGGCCAACGTCCTGACTTTC.

The V gene is TRBV19, the J gene TRBJ2-1; TRBD2 aligns across 8 bases. Germline CDR1 and CDR2: LNHDA and SQIVND (reference sequence). The V segment lost 5 bases and the J segment 0 bases; nucleotides outside the gene matches: 9. CDR3 length: 17 amino acids. The CDR3 sequence: CASSFYSGVSSYNEQFF. DNA for the CDR3: TGTGCCAGTAGTTTTTATAGCGGGGTTAGCTCCTACAATGAGCAGTTCTTC. Based on the CDR3 plus reference TRBV19 and TRBJ2-1, the full variable domain is DGGITQSPKYLFRKEGQNVTLSCEQNLNHDAMYWYRQDPGQGLRLIYYSQIVNDFQKGDIAEGYSVSREKKESFPLTVTSAQKNPTAFYLCASSFYSGVSSYNEQFFGPGTRLTVL.